These T cell receptor beta chains were read from a single sample in a study of T cell responses to AZD1222 COVID-19 vaccine. Some clones are missing from TCRdb's copy, which holds only in-frame ones; the method was immunoSEQ multiplex PCR. This table holds approximately 88,000 clones, roughly nine tenths found once. The starting material was peripheral blood, obtained 28 days after the second AZD1222 dose. These receptors all stem from an adult who received the AZD1222 COVID-19 vaccine. Each CDR3 is given with its conserved first and last residue. D genes are given only for firm matches. For some rows the clone size is stated as once, few or many, or as a class when expanded; others skip it.

NA | TRBD2 | TRBJ2-2 | TRBV5-1 | CASSLVAGTGELFF | TGCGCCAGCAGCTTGGTAGCGGGCACCGGGGAGCTGTTTTTT
NA | NA | TRBJ1-2 | TRBV5-8 | CASSWGAEYGYTF | TGTGCCAGCAGCTGGGGCGCAGAATATGGCTACACCTTC
NA | TRBD1 | TRBJ1-2 | TRBV6-2/TRBV6-3 | CASSTPGQGGYGYTF | TGTGCCAGCAGTACCCCGGGACAGGGGGGCTATGGCTACACCTTC
NA | TRBD1 | TRBJ1-2 | TRBV7-8 | CASSSGQGLYGYTF | TGTGCCAGCAGCTCGGGACAGGGACTTTATGGCTACACCTTC
NA | NA | TRBJ1-2 | TRBV6-5 | CASRAGYYGYTF | TGTGCCAGCAGGGCGGGGTACTATGGCTACACCTTC
few | NA | TRBJ2-7 | TRBV11-2 | CASSLISAGSYEQYF | TGTGCCAGCAGCCTCATTTCGGCAGGGTCCTACGAGCAGTACTTC
NA | NA | TRBJ1-5 | TRBV6-1 | CASSEAGNFNQPQHF | TGTGCCAGCAGTGAAGCCGGGAATTTCAATCAGCCCCAGCATTTT
NA | NA | TRBJ2-2 | TRBV7-6 | CASSALGGGGHTGELFF | TGTGCCAGCAGCGCCCTCGGAGGGGGGGGTCACACCGGGGAGCTGTTTTTT
NA | NA | TRBJ2-2 | TRBV24-1 | CATRGPGDDTGELFF | TGTGCCACCAGAGGGCCCGGGGATGACACCGGGGAGCTGTTTTTT
NA | TRBD1 | TRBJ2-1 | TRBV18 | CASSPLRDRVGLFF | TGTGCCAGCTCACCACTACGGGACAGGGTAGGCCTGTTCTTC
NA | TRBD2 | TRBJ2-3 | TRBV11-2 | CASSASGSSTDTQYF | TGTGCCAGCAGTGCTAGCGGGTCGAGCACAGATACGCAGTATTTT
NA | NA | TRBJ1-3 | TRBV18 | CASSPPGLQGGNTIYF | TGTGCCAGCTCACCACCGGGGCTCCAGGGTGGAAACACCATATATTTT
NA | TRBD1 | TRBJ1-4 | TRBV10-1 | CASSDPGGWEKLFF | TGCGCCAGCAGTGACCCAGGGGGTTGGGAAAAACTGTTTTTT